This T cell receptor (beta chain) stems from a study of T cell repertoires in cytomegalovirus infection. Looking at the study overall: Selected CMV epitopes included recently identified HLA-C-restricted ones as well as well-studied HLA-B-restricted ones. Both a matching HLA type and CMV infection were indicated by public TCR beta signatures.

Points on this clonotype: What it binds is not known.

Between the trimmed V and J ends, which lost 8 bases and 3 bases, there was a span of 26 bases. The germline CDR1 and CDR2 sequences are MNHNS and SASEGT. The CDR3 consists of 17 residues. One entry per CDR3 protein, called by TCRdb with MiXCR from the reads. The repertoire holds roughly 700,000 distinct CDR3 sequences, with around 31% as singletons. The material was cultured PBMCs, obtained from culture after CMV antigen stimulation. The rearrangement links TRBV6-1 to TRBJ2-7; TRBD1 or TRBD2 may be the D gene (5 bases each). This TCR was recovered from a human donor in good health (CMV status not recorded). Some clones in this sample may be carry-over from other donors' samples. CDR3 nucleotide sequence: TGTGCCAGCGAAAAGGAATGGGGGTTCCTCCCGATCTACGAGCAGTACTTC. Translation: CASEKEWGFLPIYEQYF.